The T cell receptor beta chain under discussion was sequenced for a study of beta chain features in type 1 diabetes. cDNA synthesis used the whole RNA isolate, giving expressed TCRB sequences. Only in-frame clones appear in the TCRdb table, and some are missing; sequencing was by immunoSEQ multiplex PCR. The table shows around 240,000 clones, with over 9.5% occurring only once. V lost 5 bases and J 0 bases, leaving 7 bases between the germline ends. This CDR3 is built from 13 residues. Germline V gene lookup returns CDR1 SGHDN and CDR2 FVKESK. V usage is TRBV14 and J usage is TRBJ2-5; D gene uncertain. This clonotype originated in a woman under 30 in good health. The specimen sequenced was naive CD4+ T cells from blood. The CDR3 is CASSVRYQETQYF. In DNA form, the CDR3 reads TGTGCCAGCAGCGTCAGGTACCAAGAGACCCAGTACTTC.